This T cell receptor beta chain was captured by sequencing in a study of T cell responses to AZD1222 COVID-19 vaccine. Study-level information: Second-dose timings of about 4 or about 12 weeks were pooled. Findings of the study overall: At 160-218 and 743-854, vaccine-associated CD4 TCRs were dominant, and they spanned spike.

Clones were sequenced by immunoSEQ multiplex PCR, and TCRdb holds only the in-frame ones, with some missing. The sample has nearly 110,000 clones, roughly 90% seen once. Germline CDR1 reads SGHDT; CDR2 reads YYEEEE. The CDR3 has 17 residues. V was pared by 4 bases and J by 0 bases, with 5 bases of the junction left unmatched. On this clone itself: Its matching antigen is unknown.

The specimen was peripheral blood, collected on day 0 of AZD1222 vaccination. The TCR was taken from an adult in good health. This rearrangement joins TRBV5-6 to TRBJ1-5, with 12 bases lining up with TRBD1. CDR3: CASSGGQGAYSNQPQHF. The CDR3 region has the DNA TGTGCCAGCAGCGGGGGACAGGGGGCTTATAGCAATCAGCCCCAGCATTTT.